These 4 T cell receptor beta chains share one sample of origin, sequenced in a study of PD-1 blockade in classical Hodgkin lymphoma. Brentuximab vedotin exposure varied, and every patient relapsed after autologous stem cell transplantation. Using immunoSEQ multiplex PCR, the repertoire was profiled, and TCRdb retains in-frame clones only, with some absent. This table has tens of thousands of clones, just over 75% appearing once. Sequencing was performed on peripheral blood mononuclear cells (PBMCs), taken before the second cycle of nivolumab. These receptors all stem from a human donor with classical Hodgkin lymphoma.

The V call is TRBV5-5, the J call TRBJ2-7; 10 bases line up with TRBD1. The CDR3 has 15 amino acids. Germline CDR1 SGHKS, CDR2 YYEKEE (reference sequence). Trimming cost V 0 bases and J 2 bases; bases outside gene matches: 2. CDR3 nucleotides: TGTGCCAGCAGCTTGGTGGGACAGGGGACCTACGAGCAGTACTTC. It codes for CASSLVGQGTYEQYF.

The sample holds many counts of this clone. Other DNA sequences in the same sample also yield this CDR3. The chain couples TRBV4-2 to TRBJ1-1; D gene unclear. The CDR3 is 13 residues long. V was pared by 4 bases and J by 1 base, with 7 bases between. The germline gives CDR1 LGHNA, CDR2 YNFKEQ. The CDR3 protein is CASSRTGNTEAFF. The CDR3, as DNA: TGTGCCAGCAGCCGCACGGGGAACACTGAAGCTTTCTTT.

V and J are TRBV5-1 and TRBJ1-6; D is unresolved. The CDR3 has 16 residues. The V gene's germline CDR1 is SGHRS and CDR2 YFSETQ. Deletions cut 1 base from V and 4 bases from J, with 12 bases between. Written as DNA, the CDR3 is TGCGCCAGCAGCTTGACGGGCGGAAAATATAATTCACCCCTCCACTTT. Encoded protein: CASSLTGGKYNSPLHF.

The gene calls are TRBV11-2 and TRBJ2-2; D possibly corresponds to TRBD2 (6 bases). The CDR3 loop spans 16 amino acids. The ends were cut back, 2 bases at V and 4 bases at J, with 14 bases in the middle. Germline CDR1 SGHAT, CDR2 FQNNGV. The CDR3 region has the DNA TGTGCCAGCAGCTTATGGAGTATGGGGGGCACCGGGGAGCTGTTTTTT. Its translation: CASSLWSMGGTGELFF.